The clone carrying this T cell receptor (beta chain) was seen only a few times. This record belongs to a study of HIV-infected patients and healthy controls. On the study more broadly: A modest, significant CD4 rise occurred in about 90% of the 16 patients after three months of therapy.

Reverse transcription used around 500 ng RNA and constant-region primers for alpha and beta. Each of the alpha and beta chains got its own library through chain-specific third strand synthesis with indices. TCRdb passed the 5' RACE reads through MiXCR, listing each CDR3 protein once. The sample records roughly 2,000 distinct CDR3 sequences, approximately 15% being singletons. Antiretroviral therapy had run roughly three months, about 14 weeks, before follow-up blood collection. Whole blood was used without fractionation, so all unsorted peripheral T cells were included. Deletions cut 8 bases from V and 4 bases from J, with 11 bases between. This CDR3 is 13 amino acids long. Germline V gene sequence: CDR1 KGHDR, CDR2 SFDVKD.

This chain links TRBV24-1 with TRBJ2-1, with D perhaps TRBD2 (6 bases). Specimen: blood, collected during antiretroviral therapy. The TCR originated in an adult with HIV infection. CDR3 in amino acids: CATTGGSYNEQFF. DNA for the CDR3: TGTGCCACCACCGGGGGAAGTTACAATGAGCAGTTCTTC.